The 22 T cell receptor beta chains below were found in one sample sequenced in a study of cytomegalovirus exposure and HLA in healthy donors. The data were produced by immunoSEQ multiplex PCR, yet TCRdb's version contains in-frame clones alone and is incomplete. The sample yields 100,000 to 150,000 clones, roughly 89% seen once. The sample consisted of PBMCs. Receptors were obtained from a woman aged 18-29 years in good health and CMV-seronegative.

The rearrangement links TRBV20-1 to TRBJ1-1; tentative D call: TRBD1 (5 bases). The V and J ends lost 7 bases and 4 bases respectively, with 10 bases between them. The CDR3 length is 11 residues. The germline V gene has CDR1 DFQATT and CDR2 SNEGSKA (reference sequence). CDR3 residues: CSVRQSTEAFF. CDR3 coding DNA: TGCAGTGTTCGACAGAGCACTGAAGCTTTCTTT.

This chain uses TRBV11-2 with TRBJ2-1; 7 bases agree with TRBD2. Per the germline V gene, CDR1 is SGHAT and CDR2 is FQNNGV. Trimming removed 10 bases from V and 0 bases from J; junction bases left unmatched: 9. The CDR3 is made up of 15 amino acids. The CDR3, as DNA: TGTGCCATCCGCTTAGGCGGGGGCTCCTACAATGAGCAGTTCTTC. Translation gives CAIRLGGGSYNEQFF.

V gene TRBV27 combines with J gene TRBJ1-2; D gene uncertain. Per germline, CDR1 MNHEY and CDR2 SMNVEV (reference sequence). Trimming removed 3 bases from V and 5 bases from J, with 16 bases in between. There are 15 residues in the CDR3. Here the CDR3 DNA reads TGTGCCAGCAGTTTCTCAGGCGTCCGCGGGTATGGCTACACCTTC. Translating gives CASSFSGVRGYGYTF.

The chain joins TRBV7-9 to TRBJ2-2; perhaps TRBD1 as D (6 bases). The CDR3 totals 14 residues. CDR1 and CDR2 (germline): SEHNR, FQNEAQ (reference sequence). V lost 4 bases and J 5 bases, leaving 11 bases between the germline ends. The CDR3 spells CASSYRDLTGELFF. Written as DNA, the CDR3 is TGTGCCAGCAGCTACAGGGATTTAACCGGGGAGCTGTTTTTT.

This clone was picked up a small number of times. The chain carries TRBV11-3 and TRBJ2-3; TRBD2 matches 7 bases. V dropped 5 bases and J dropped 1; count of bases not matched to a gene: 6. The V gene's germline CDR1 is SGHNT and CDR2 YENEEA. The CDR3 extends over 15 amino acids. The CDR3 here is CASSHGLGGTDTQYF. CDR3 nucleotide sequence: TGTGCCAGCAGCCATGGACTAGGGGGCACAGATACGCAGTATTTT. The entire variable domain, with the rest obtained from reference TRBV11-3 and TRBJ2-3, is as follows: EAGVVQSPRYKIIEKKQPVAFWCNPISGHNTLYWYLQNLGQGPELLIRYENEEAVDDSQLPKDRFSAERLKGVDSTLKIQPAELGDSAVYLCASSHGLGGTDTQYFGPGTRLTVL.

The chain carries TRBV14 and TRBJ2-7; 7 bases are shared with TRBD2. The CDR3 runs to 15 residues. With 2 bases clipped from V and 4 bases from J, the junction kept 8 bases outside the gene matches. Germline CDR1 SGHDN, CDR2 FVKESK. CDR3 region: CASSQSNGGSYEQYF. For the CDR3, the DNA is TGTGCCAGCAGCCAAAGCAACGGGGGGAGTTACGAGCAGTACTTC.

This clone turned up a few times. This chain uses TRBV28 with TRBJ1-2; perhaps TRBD1 as D (5 bases). The germline gives CDR1 MDHEN, CDR2 SYDVKM. The CDR3 is made up of 11 amino acids. The ends were cut back, 11 bases at V and 6 bases at J, with 13 bases in the middle. CDR3 DNA: TGTGCCTTTGGACAAAACGATGGCTACACCTTC. This gives the protein CAFGQNDGYTF.

The V call is TRBV6-5, the J call TRBJ2-1, with 8 nucleotides matching TRBD1. The germline CDR1 and CDR2 sequences are MNHEY and SVGAGI. J gave up 5 bases and V 6 bases, and 6 bases lay outside the gene matches. The length of the CDR3 is 14 residues. The CDR3 bases are TGTGCCAGCAGGCGGACAGGGAGGAACAATGAGCAGTTCTTC. It yields the protein CASRRTGRNNEQFF.

This chain links TRBV5-1 with TRBJ1-2, with 8 bases fitting TRBD1. Germline V gives CDR1 SGHRS, CDR2 YFSETQ. This CDR3 has 13 residues. The V gene end was trimmed by 2 bases and the J gene end by 8 bases; junction bases not matched to a gene: 5. DNA of the CDR3: TGCGCCAGCAGCTTTCAGGGGGCTGGGGGCTACACCTTC. It yields the protein CASSFQGAGGYTF.

This chain joins TRBV11-1 and TRBJ2-1, with 10 nucleotides matching TRBD2. This CDR3 has 15 residues. The V and J ends lost 4 bases and 4 bases, in that order; junction bases with no gene match: 4. Per the germline V gene, CDR1 is SGHAT and CDR2 is FQDESV (reference sequence). The CDR3 DNA is TGTGCCAGCAGCTATCTAGCGGGGGTTTACAATGAGCAGTTCTTC. Amino acids: CASSYLAGVYNEQFF.

This clone occurred once. The chain joins TRBV28 to TRBJ2-1; D is ambiguous. V shed 1 base and J shed 6 bases, with 7 bases lying between them. CDR3 length equals 13 residues. Germline V lookup: CDR1 MDHEN, CDR2 SYDVKM. CDR3 in amino acids: CASSLFSPNEQFF. The CDR3 DNA reads TGTGCCAGCAGTTTATTTTCTCCCAATGAGCAGTTCTTC. Based on the CDR3 plus reference TRBV28 and TRBJ2-1, the full variable domain is DVKVTQSSRYLVKRTGEKVFLECVQDMDHENMFWYRQDPGLGLRLIYFSYDVKMKEKGDIPEGYSVSREKKERFSLILESASTNQTSMYLCASSLFSPNEQFFGPGTRLTVL.

The V gene is TRBV19, the J gene TRBJ1-5; 7 positions agree with TRBD1. Germline CDR1 is LNHDA and CDR2 is SQIVND (reference sequence). V was pared by 4 bases and J by 7 bases, with 7 bases of the junction left unmatched. The CDR3 totals 14 residues. The CDR3 reads CASSTRTGSQPQHF. DNA for the CDR3: TGTGCCAGTAGTACCCGGACAGGTTCCCAGCCCCAGCATTTT.

V and J are TRBV5-1 and TRBJ2-5, with 9 nucleotides matching TRBD2. V dropped 5 bases and J dropped 2; count of bases not matched to a gene: 7. Germline V gives CDR1 SGHRS, CDR2 YFSETQ. CDR3 size: 15 residues. In DNA form, the CDR3 reads TGCGCCAGCAGGGGTAGCGGGAGCCCTCAAGAGACCCAGTACTTC. Amino acid sequence: CASRGSGSPQETQYF.

The rearrangement uses TRBV2 and TRBJ2-1; TRBD2 matches at 8 bases. The V and J ends lost 6 bases and 5 bases, in that order; junction bases with no gene match: 6. The CDR3 extends over 14 amino acids. Looked up from germline, CDR1 is SNHLY and CDR2 is FYNNEI. CDR3 in amino acids: CASSPTSVDNEQFF. The CDR3, as DNA: TGTGCCAGCAGCCCGACTAGCGTTGACAATGAGCAGTTCTTC.

This rearrangement joins TRBV7-9 to TRBJ2-7; D call uncertain. This CDR3 spans 15 amino acids. With 3 bases removed from V and 6 bases from J, the gap between germline ends came to 18 bases. Germline CDR1 and CDR2: SEHNR and FQNEAQ (reference sequence). The CDR3 sequence is CASSFGSAGSAEQYV. In DNA form, the CDR3 reads TGTGCCAGCAGCTTCGGAAGCGCCGGTTCCGCCGAGCAGTACGTC.

This clone came up once. The chain couples TRBV28 to TRBJ1-5; maybe TRBD1 (6 bases). Trimming took 2 bases from V and 5 from J, leaving 13 bases between them. The CDR3 runs to 15 residues. The V gene's germline CDR1 is MDHEN and CDR2 SYDVKM. The CDR3, as DNA: TGTGCCAGCAGTTTACCCCCAGGGGATGATCAGCCCCAGCATTTT. Translating it yields CASSLPPGDDQPQHF.

The chain couples TRBV20-1 to TRBJ1-5, with unresolved D. CDR3 size: 11 residues. CDR1 DFQATT and CDR2 SNEGSKA come from the germline V gene (reference sequence). V lost 0 bases to trimming and J lost 11 bases, with 8 bases between them. The CDR3 DNA sequence: TGCAGTGCTAGAGATGAGAGCACCCAGCATTTT. Translating gives CSARDESTQHF.

The V call is TRBV5-1, the J call TRBJ2-5, with D possibly matching TRBD2 (5 bases). Deletions cut 4 bases from V and 4 bases from J, with 20 bases between. The CDR3 runs 16 residues. Germline V gene sequence: CDR1 SGHRS, CDR2 YFSETQ. CDR3 amino acids: CASSLGWEEEAETQYF. CDR3 sequence (DNA): TGCGCCAGCAGCCTCGGGTGGGAAGAGGAGGCAGAGACCCAGTACTTC.

The chain carries TRBV2 and TRBJ1-1; 9 nucleotides align to TRBD1. With V trimmed by 6 bases and J by 3 bases, 5 bases remained unmatched. CDR1 and CDR2 (germline): SNHLY, FYNNEI. This CDR3 contains 14 residues. CDR3: CASRTGGTYTEAFF. The CDR3 nucleotides read TGTGCCAGCAGGACAGGGGGGACGTACACTGAAGCTTTCTTT.

DNA for the CDR3: TGTGCCAGCAGTGAAGCTCTGGGCAGGGTGAATGAGCAGTTCTTC. Encoded protein: CASSEALGRVNEQFF. This rearrangement joins TRBV6-1 to TRBJ2-1, with TRBD1 as a possible D gene (5 bases). The CDR3 spans 15 residues. Per the germline V gene, CDR1 is MNHNS and CDR2 is SASEGT. V lost 0 bases to trimming and J lost 7 bases, with 13 bases between them.

The rearrangement joins TRBV4-1 to TRBJ1-5; no firm D call. Per the germline V gene, CDR1 is MGHRA and CDR2 is YSYEKL. Trimming shortened V by 4 bases and J by 1 base, and 17 bases separated the two germline ends. The CDR3 spans 17 residues. The CDR3 spells CASSPPREKGSNQPQHF. CDR3 bases: TGCGCCAGCAGCCCCCCCCGGGAAAAGGGAAGCAATCAGCCCCAGCATTTT.

The chain recombines TRBV9 with TRBJ1-1, with 7 bases fitting TRBD1. Looked up from germline, CDR1 is SGDLS and CDR2 is YYNGEE. V lost 4 bases to trimming and J lost 2 bases; unmatched junction nucleotides: 8. The CDR3 contains 15 residues. The CDR3 reads CASSPGTALNTEAFF. Here the CDR3 DNA reads TGTGCCAGCAGCCCGGGGACAGCATTAAACACTGAAGCTTTCTTT.